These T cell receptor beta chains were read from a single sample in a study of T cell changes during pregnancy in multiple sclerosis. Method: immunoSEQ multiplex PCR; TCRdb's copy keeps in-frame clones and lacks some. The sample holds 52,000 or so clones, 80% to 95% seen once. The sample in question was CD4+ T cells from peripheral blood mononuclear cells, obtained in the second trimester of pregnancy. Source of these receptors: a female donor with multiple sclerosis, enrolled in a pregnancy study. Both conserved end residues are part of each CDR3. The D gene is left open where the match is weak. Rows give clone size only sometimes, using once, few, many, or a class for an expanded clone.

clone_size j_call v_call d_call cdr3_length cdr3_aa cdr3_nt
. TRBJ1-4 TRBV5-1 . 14 CASSLASGDEKLFF TGCGCCAGCAGCTTGGCGTCAGGGGACGAAAAACTGTTTTTT
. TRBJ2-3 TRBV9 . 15 CASSAYRAVTDTQYF TGTGCCAGCAGCGCGTACAGGGCCGTCACAGATACGCAGTATTTT
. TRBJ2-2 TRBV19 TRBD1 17 CASSVTGGIGNTGELFF TGTGCCAGTAGTGTAACAGGGGGGATCGGGAACACCGGGGAGCTGTTTTTT
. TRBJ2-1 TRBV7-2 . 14 CASSPQTRWDEQFF TGTGCCAGCAGCCCACAGACTAGGTGGGATGAGCAGTTCTTC
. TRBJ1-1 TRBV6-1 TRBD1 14 CASRDRGRNTEAFF TGTGCCAGCAGGGACAGGGGGAGGAACACTGAAGCTTTCTTT
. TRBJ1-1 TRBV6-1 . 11 CASRQGIKAFF TGTGCCAGCAGACAGGGAATAAAAGCTTTCTTT
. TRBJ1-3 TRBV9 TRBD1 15 CASSAGQGAGNTIYF TGTGCCAGCAGCGCGGGACAGGGGGCTGGAAACACCATATATTTT
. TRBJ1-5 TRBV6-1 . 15 CASSRDIYSNQPQHF TGTGCCAGCAGTAGGGACATTTATAGCAATCAGCCCCAGCATTTT
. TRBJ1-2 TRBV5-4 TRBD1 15 CASSSRTGPLDGYTF TGTGCCAGCAGCTCCCGGACAGGGCCGCTTGATGGCTACACCTTC
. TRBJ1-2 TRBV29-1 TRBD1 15 CSVRDRGFPNYGYTF TGCAGCGTCCGGGACAGGGGGTTCCCTAACTATGGCTACACCTTC
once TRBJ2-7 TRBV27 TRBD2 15 CASRVGTSGAGEQYF TGTGCCAGCCGGGTGGGGACTAGCGGGGCTGGAGAGCAGTACTTC